This T cell receptor (beta chain) derives from a study of cytomegalovirus exposure and HLA in healthy donors. Remarks on this clone: Its antigen is still unknown.

This CDR3 is built from 15 residues. With V trimmed by 3 bases and J by 0 bases, 4 bases remained unmatched. The germline CDR1 and CDR2 sequences are LNHDA and SQIVND (reference sequence). In the PCR, 60 Vbeta and 13 Jbeta primers were used. Profiling relied on immunoSEQ multiplex PCR, and the TCRdb table lists in-frame clones only, not all of them. The sample contains about 180,000 clones, around three quarters of which appear only once. Study-wide points: With later analysis, a missense DCLRE1C variant became linked to TCR beta V- and J-gene trimming. A later analysis reportedly found fewer N-insertions in an Asian-associated ancestry cluster than the roughly 700-donor mean. When a later analysis compared HLA-associated TCR beta chains with equally common others, the HLA-associated chains turned out to be more clonally expanded and to have lower generation probabilities. Accurate predictions that matched the HLA-A and HLA-B alleles of most subjects were reportedly made from TCR beta sequences.

The sequence was obtained from a woman between 25 and 40 years old in good health and CMV-seronegative. Material for sequencing was PBMCs. The chain is built from TRBV19 and TRBJ1-1, with TRBD1 matching over 7 bases. CDR3 in amino acids: CASSIQGVMNTEAFF. CDR3 coding DNA: TGTGCCAGTAGTATCCAGGGGGTGATGAACACTGAAGCTTTCTTT. The entire variable domain, with the rest obtained from reference TRBV19 and TRBJ1-1, is as follows: DGGITQSPKYLFRKEGQNVTLSCEQNLNHDAMYWYRQDPGQGLRLIYYSQIVNDFQKGDIAEGYSVSREKKESFPLTVTSAQKNPTAFYLCASSIQGVMNTEAFFGQGTRLTVV.